Below, 5 T cell receptor beta chains from the same sample are listed, as sequenced in a study of blood T cell repertoires in COVID-19. Assay used: immunoSEQ multiplex PCR; TCRdb lists only in-frame clones, some missing. The sample lists some 180,000 clones, roughly 84% occurring once. The sample comprised PBMCs or T cells enriched from blood (not recorded which). The receptors shown here come from a woman in her thirties who had been exposed to COVID-19.

The chain uses TRBV5-4 and TRBJ2-7; D perhaps matches TRBD1 (5 bases). The V gene's germline CDR1 is SGHNT and CDR2 YYREEE (reference sequence). The CDR3 runs 14 residues. The V end was cut by 4 bases, the J end by 2 bases, with 13 bases between. The CDR3 region has the DNA TGTGCCAGCAGCAGTACAGGTGAGACCTACGAGCAGTACTTC. This sequence encodes CASSSTGETYEQYF. The full variable domain, with the rest looked up from reference TRBV5-4 and TRBJ2-7, is ETGVTQSPTHLIKTRGQQVTLRCSSQSGHNTVSWYQQALGQGPQFIFQYYREEENGRGNFPPRFSGLQFPNYSSELNVNALELDDSALYLCASSSTGETYEQYFGPGTRLTVT.

The chain links TRBV18 to TRBJ2-1, with 13 bases aligning to TRBD2. CDR3 length: 16 amino acids. The V segment lost 2 bases and the J segment 8 bases; nucleotides outside the gene matches: 6. Germline CDR1 is KGHSH and CDR2 is LQKENI. The DNA of the CDR3 is TGTGCCAGCTCACCAGAACTAGCGGGGGGGATCCATGAGCAGTTCTTC. Its protein is CASSPELAGGIHEQFF. Full variable domain (outside the CDR3, taken from reference TRBV18 and TRBJ2-1): NAGVMQNPRHLVRRRGQEARLRCSPMKGHSHVYWYRQLPEEGLKFMVYLQKENIIDESGMPKERFSAEFPKEGPSILRIQQVVRGDSAAYFCASSPELAGGIHEQFFGPGTRLTVL.

In its sample, this clone was seen once. The chain employs TRBV5-6 and TRBJ1-4; possible D gene TRBD1, 6 bases. The CDR3 extends over 15 amino acids. Trimming shortened V by 4 bases and J by 3 bases, and 13 bases separated the two germline ends. Germline V CDR1 and CDR2: SGHDT, YYEEEE. The CDR3 loop reads CASSRTGFSNEKLFF. DNA for the CDR3: TGTGCCAGCAGCCGAACAGGGTTTTCTAATGAAAAACTGTTTTTT.

The chain uses TRBV5-6 and TRBJ2-3; 12 positions agree with TRBD2. This CDR3 spans 15 amino acids. The J segment lost 5 bases and the V segment lost 4 bases, leaving 5 bases of the junction unmatched. Germline values: CDR1 SGHDT, CDR2 YYEEEE. Here the CDR3 DNA reads TGTGCCAGCAGCCGACTAGCGGGGGTTGGAGATACGCAGTATTTT. It codes for CASSRLAGVGDTQYF.

This clone was recorded a few times. The V and J genes are TRBV5-8 and TRBJ1-3; the D gene is possibly TRBD1 (5 bases). Looked up from germline, CDR1 is SGHTS and CDR2 is YDEGEE. There are 14 residues in the CDR3. V lost 5 bases, J lost 4 bases, and 13 bases lay in between. CDR3: CASRKRGYGNTIYF. The DNA of the CDR3 is TGTGCCAGCAGAAAAAGGGGTTACGGAAACACCATATATTTT.